This paragraph covers one T cell receptor (beta chain) sequence. Its specificity is unknown. This specimen comes from a study of cytomegalovirus exposure and HLA in healthy donors. General study findings and limits: High specificity and sensitivity for cytomegalovirus status were reported for the classifier.

The PCR ran on 60 Vbeta and 13 Jbeta primers. The protocol was immunoSEQ multiplex PCR, while the TCRdb copy is restricted to in-frame clones and leaves out a portion. The sample has 85,000 to 120,000 clones, 82% seen once. V was clipped by 4 bases and J by 5 bases; unmatched bases: 8. CDR3 length equals 15 residues. Per the germline V gene, CDR1 is SGHRS and CDR2 is YFSETQ. Donors in the study were healthy people who gave bone marrow. The sequence derives from a man aged 50 or older in good health and CMV-seronegative. The V and J genes are TRBV5-1 and TRBJ2-5; 10 bases are shared with TRBD1. The sequenced sample was PBMCs. CDR3 sequence (DNA): TGCGCCAGCAGCCCGACAGGGGGCCAGGGGGAGACCCAGTACTTC. Its translation: CASSPTGGQGETQYF.